The 9 T cell receptor beta chains reported below all come from one sample, sequenced in a study of shared clonotypes between healthy human individuals. Libraries were prepared by immunoSEQ multiplex PCR; TCRdb keeps only in-frame clonotypes and omits some of them. The table includes about 2.1 million clones, under 95% detected once. Terminally differentiated effector memory CD45RA+ cells were excluded from the naive CD8 cells, which were CD45RO-negative and positively selected for CCR7. Material for sequencing was naive CD8+ T cells from PBMCs. The receptors were sampled from a young man in good health. Some clones in this sample may be carry-over from other donors' samples.

The chain recombines TRBV5-6 with TRBJ2-7, with 8 bases matching TRBD1. Per germline, CDR1 SGHDT and CDR2 YYEEEE. There are 15 residues in the CDR3. V was pared by 2 bases and J by 3 bases, with 7 bases of the junction left unmatched. Here the CDR3 reads CASSFRGQAYYEQYF. The CDR3 DNA is TGTGCCAGCAGCTTTAGGGGACAGGCCTACTACGAGCAGTACTTC.

The chain joins TRBV27 to TRBJ2-3, with D tentatively TRBD1 or TRBD2 (5 bases each). V gave up 6 bases and J gave up 2 bases, with 12 bases separating them. The CDR3 is 14 amino acids. CDR1 is MNHEY, CDR2 SMNVEV, per germline (reference sequence). The CDR3: CASRPGTFTDTQYF. The DNA for the CDR3 is TGTGCCAGCAGACCCGGGACGTTCACAGATACGCAGTATTTT.

V and J are TRBV27 and TRBJ2-1; a possible D gene is TRBD2 (6 bases). V was clipped by 3 bases and J by 4 bases, with 13 bases between them. Germline CDR1 MNHEY, CDR2 SMNVEV (reference sequence). The CDR3 is made up of 15 amino acids. The CDR3 DNA follows: TGTGCCAGCAGTTTGCGGCGGGGCGGGTACAATGAGCAGTTCTTC. This gives the protein CASSLRRGGYNEQFF.

Points on this clone: The sample holds other DNA sequences that translate to the same CDR3. This chain joins TRBV11-2 and TRBJ2-1; D gene uncertain. The CDR3 extends over 15 amino acids. Per the germline V gene, CDR1 is SGHAT and CDR2 is FQNNGV. With 0 bases removed from V and 0 bases from J, the gap between germline ends came to 6 bases. CDR3 sequence reads: CASSLDLSSYNEQFF. The CDR3 DNA follows: TGTGCCAGCAGCTTAGACCTGAGCTCCTACAATGAGCAGTTCTTC.

V and J are TRBV5-4 and TRBJ2-1; no reliable D call. Trimming took 1 base from V and 4 from J, leaving 9 bases between them. Looked up from germline, CDR1 is SGHNT and CDR2 is YYREEE (reference sequence). This CDR3 is built from 14 residues. The CDR3 bases are TGTGCCAGCAGCTTGAACCTGGAGTACAATGAGCAGTTCTTC. Protein sequence: CASSLNLEYNEQFF.

In its sample, this clone was seen once. The rearrangement joins TRBV7-8 to TRBJ2-1, with no clear D. This CDR3 spans 13 amino acids. V was clipped by 8 bases and J by 0 bases, with 8 bases between them. The germline CDR1 and CDR2 sequences are SGHVS and FQNEAQ. The CDR3 nucleotides are TGTGCCAGCGCCGAGAGCTCCTACAATGAGCAGTTCTTC. Amino acid sequence: CASAESSYNEQFF.

The chain has TRBV9 and TRBJ2-6; D is possibly TRBD1 (5 bases). This CDR3 comprises 18 residues. The V and J ends lost 0 bases and 4 bases respectively, with 17 bases between them. CDR1 and CDR2 from the germline V gene are SGDLS and YYNGEE. The CDR3, as DNA: TGTGCCAGCAGCGTAGGGGCAGGGTGGGTGACAGGGGCCAACGTCCTGACTTTC. It is translated as CASSVGAGWVTGANVLTF.

For this clone: The sample holds other DNA sequences that translate to the same CDR3. The chain combines TRBV14 with TRBJ1-2; no clear D gene. Germline assignment: CDR1 SGHDN and CDR2 FVKESK. There are 12 residues in the CDR3. V was pared by 0 bases and J by 4 bases, with 3 bases between. The DNA of the CDR3 is TGTGCCAGCAGCCAAGACCTCTATGGCTACACCTTC. Translating it yields CASSQDLYGYTF.

The V gene is TRBV9, the J gene TRBJ2-7; no reliable D call. This CDR3 region has 13 residues. The germline V gene encodes CDR1 SGDLS and CDR2 YYNGEE. V was clipped by 0 bases and J by 2 bases, with 6 bases between them. In DNA form, the CDR3 reads TGTGCCAGCAGCGTAGCCCTGGCCTACGAGCAGTACTTC. Protein: CASSVALAYEQYF.